The sequence of this T cell receptor beta chain was determined in a study of T cells of healthy individuals. This clonotype was recorded many times. This CDR3 contains 14 residues. V dropped 1 base and J dropped 6; count of bases not matched to a gene: 5. Germline V gives CDR1 SGHTA, CDR2 FQGNSA. Via MiXCR, TCRdb re-called the 5' RACE reads, giving one row per CDR3 protein. Here the sample spans 50,000 to 55,000 distinct CDR3 sequences, about 15% being singletons. The source of this sequence is a human donor in good health. The chain has TRBV7-2 and TRBJ1-2; TRBD1 aligns across 7 bases. The CDR3, as DNA: TGTGCCAGCAGCTTAGGTGTACAGGGGAATGGCTACACCTTC. Residues: CASSLGVQGNGYTF.